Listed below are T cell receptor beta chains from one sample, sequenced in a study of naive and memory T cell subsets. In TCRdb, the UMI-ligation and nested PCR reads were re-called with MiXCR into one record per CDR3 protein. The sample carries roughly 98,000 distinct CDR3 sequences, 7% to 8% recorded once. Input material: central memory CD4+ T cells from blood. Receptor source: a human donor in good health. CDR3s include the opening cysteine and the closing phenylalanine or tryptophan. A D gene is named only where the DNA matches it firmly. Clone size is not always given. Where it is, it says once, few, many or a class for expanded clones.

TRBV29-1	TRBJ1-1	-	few	TGCAGCGTCGCCAAACCCCGGGCAGGGAACACTGAAGCTTTCTTT	CSVAKPRAGNTEAFF
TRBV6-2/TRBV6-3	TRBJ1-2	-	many	TGTGCCAGCAGTTTCAGGGGAGGCTACACCTTC	CASSFRGGYTF
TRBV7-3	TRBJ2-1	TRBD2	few	TGTGCCAGCAGCTTAATGGCCGTGACTCAGCGGGGGGGCTCCTACAATGAGCAGTTCTTC	CASSLMAVTQRGGSYNEQFF
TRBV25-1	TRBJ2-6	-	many	TGTGCCAGCAGTGCCGGAACTGGGGCCAACGTCCTGACTTTC	CASSAGTGANVLTF
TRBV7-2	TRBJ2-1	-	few	TGTGCCAGCAGCCCGATTAGAGGGAACAATGAGCAGTTCTTC	CASSPIRGNNEQFF
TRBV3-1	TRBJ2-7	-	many	TGTGCCAGCAGCCTTGGACCGGGCAGCTCCTACGAGCAGTACTTC	CASSLGPGSSYEQYF
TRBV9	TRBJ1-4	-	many	TGTGCCAGCAGCGTAGGCCAGAACAATGAAAAACTGTTTTTT	CASSVGQNNEKLFF
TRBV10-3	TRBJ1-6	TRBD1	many	TGTGCCATCAGTGTGACAGGGCCCTATAATTCACCCCTCCACTTT	CAISVTGPYNSPLHF
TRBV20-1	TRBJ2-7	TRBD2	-	TGCAGTGCTAGAGATGATCTATCGGGGGGCTACGAGCAGTACTTC	CSARDDLSGGYEQYF
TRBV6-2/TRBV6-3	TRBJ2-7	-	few	TGTGCCAGCAGGCCCTATAACAGGGTAAGAAGCTCCTACGAGCAGTACTTC	CASRPYNRVRSSYEQYF
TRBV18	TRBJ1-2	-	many	TGTGCCAGCTCACCGACGGCCGCCAACTATGGCTACACCTTC	CASSPTAANYGYTF
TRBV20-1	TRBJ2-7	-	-	TGCAGTGCTAATGAGGTGACCGCCTACGAGCAGTACTTC	CSANEVTAYEQYF
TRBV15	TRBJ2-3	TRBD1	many	TGTGCCACCAGCACTACTACCCGACAGGGGGCATTGACAGATACGCAGTATTTT	CATSTTTRQGALTDTQYF
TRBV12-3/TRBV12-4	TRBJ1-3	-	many	TGTGCCAGCAGTTTAAAGGTCTCTGGAAACACCATATATTTT	CASSLKVSGNTIYF
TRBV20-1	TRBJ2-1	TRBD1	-	TGCAGTGCTCTAAGCAGGAGACAGGGGTACAATGAGCAGTTCTTC	CSALSRRQGYNEQFF
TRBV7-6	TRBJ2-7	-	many	TGTGCCAGCGGGGGGGGCACCTACGAGCAGTACTTC	CASGGGTYEQYF
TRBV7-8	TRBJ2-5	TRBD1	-	TGTGCCAGCAGTCGACAGGGGGCCCAAGAGACCCAGTACTTC	CASSRQGAQETQYF
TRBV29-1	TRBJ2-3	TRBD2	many	TGCAGCGTTGAGACCGGGAGGGGAGCAGATACGCAGTATTTT	CSVETGRGADTQYF
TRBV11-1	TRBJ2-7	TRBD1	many	TGTGCCAGCAGCTTACGTCCAGGGGGAACCCCTGAGTCCTACGAGCAGTACTTC	CASSLRPGGTPESYEQYF
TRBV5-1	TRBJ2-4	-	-	TGCGCCAGCAGCTTGAACGCGGGGGCCAAAAACATTCAGTACTTC	CASSLNAGAKNIQYF
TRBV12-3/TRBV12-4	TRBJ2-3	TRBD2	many	TGTGCCAGCAGCCAGCTAGCGGGAGGGGTAGATACGCAGTATTTT	CASSQLAGGVDTQYF
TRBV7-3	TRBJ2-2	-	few	TGTGCCAGCAGCCCAACGTATGGGGTCGGGGAGCTGTTTTTT	CASSPTYGVGELFF
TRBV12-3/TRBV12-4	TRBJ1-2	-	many	TGTGCCAGCAGCCTAGGGGCGCGGGGCTACACCTTC	CASSLGARGYTF
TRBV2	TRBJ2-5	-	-	TGTGCCAGCAGCCCCCGGGTCCGAGAGACCCAGTACTTC	CASSPRVRETQYF
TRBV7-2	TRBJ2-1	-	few	TGTGCCAGCAGTTTCAATCCGAGCTCCTACAATGAGCAGTTCTTC	CASSFNPSSYNEQFF
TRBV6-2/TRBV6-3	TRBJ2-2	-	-	TGTGCCAGCAGCCCAACCCGAGGCGGGACCGGGGAGCTGTTTTTT	CASSPTRGGTGELFF
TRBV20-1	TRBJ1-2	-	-	TGCAGTGCTACATCTGGCCCCCCTAACTATGGCTACACCTTC	CSATSGPPNYGYTF
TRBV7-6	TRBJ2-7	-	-	TGTGCCAGCAGCCCAGACAGCCAGGTAACCGGGGAGCAGTACTTC	CASSPDSQVTGEQYF
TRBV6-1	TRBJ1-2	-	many	TGTGCCAGCCAGGACCCACGCCCCACCTATGGCTACACCTTC	CASQDPRPTYGYTF
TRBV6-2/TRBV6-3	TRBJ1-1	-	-	TGTGCCAGCAGTTACGCAGGGGCGCGGATTGAAGCTTTCTTT	CASSYAGARIEAFF
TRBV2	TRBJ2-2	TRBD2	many	TGTGCCAGCAAGAGACTAGCGGGGGCCTCGAACACCGGGGAGCTGTTTTTT	CASKRLAGASNTGELFF
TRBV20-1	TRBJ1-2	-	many	TGCAGTGCCCCCGGGCAGGGACACTATGGCTACACCTTC	CSAPGQGHYGYTF
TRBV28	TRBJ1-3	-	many	TGTGCCAGCAGTCCCGGCGGGGCTGGAAACACCATATATTTT	CASSPGGAGNTIYF
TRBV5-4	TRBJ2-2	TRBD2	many	TGTGCCAGCAGCCCGGTCGCACTAGCGGACACCGGGGAGCTGTTTTTT	CASSPVALADTGELFF
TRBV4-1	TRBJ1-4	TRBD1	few	TGCGCCAGCAGCCAAGGGTTCGGAACAGGGGCTGAAAAACTGTTTTTT	CASSQGFGTGAEKLFF
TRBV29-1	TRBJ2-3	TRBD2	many	TGCAGCGGGCGGGGGGGGACAGATACGCAGTATTTT	CSGRGGTDTQYF
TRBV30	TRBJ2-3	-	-	TGTGCCTGGAGAGCCCTGGCCGCAAACACAGATACGCAGTATTTT	CAWRALAANTDTQYF
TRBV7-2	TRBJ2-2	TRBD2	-	TGTGCCAGCAGCTTGGGCGGGAGTCTCGCCGGGGAGCTGTTTTTT	CASSLGGSLAGELFF
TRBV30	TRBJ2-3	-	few	TGTGCTACGGGGGTCAGGGCCACAGATACGCAGTATTTT	CATGVRATDTQYF
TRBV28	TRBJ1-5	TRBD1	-	TGTGCCAGCAGCCTACCGGGACAGGGCGCAGCGGGGCCCCAGCATTTT	CASSLPGQGAAGPQHF
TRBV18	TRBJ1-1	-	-	TGTGCCAGCTCACCCCGACAGGAATTCACTGAAGCTTTCTTT	CASSPRQEFTEAFF
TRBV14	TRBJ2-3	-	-	TGTGCCAGCAGCCAAGGATGGGAAGATACGCAGTATTTT	CASSQGWEDTQYF
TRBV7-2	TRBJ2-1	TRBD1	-	TGTGCCAGCAGCACCCGGACAGGGGCGAATGAGCAGTTCTTC	CASSTRTGANEQFF
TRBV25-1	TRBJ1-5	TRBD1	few	TGTGCCAGCATCGAGAACGGGACAGGGGAAGGGCAGCCCCAGCATTTT	CASIENGTGEGQPQHF
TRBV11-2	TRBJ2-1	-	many	TGTGCCAGCAGCCCCCAGACACAAATCAATGAGCAGTTCTTC	CASSPQTQINEQFF
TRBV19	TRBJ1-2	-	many	TGTGCCAGTAGTCGTAGAGAAGTTGGGGGCTACACCTTC	CASSRREVGGYTF
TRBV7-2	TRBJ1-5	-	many	TGTGCCAGCAGCTTAGTAGGGCTCAATCAGCCCCAGCATTTT	CASSLVGLNQPQHF
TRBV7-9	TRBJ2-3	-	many	TGTGCCAGCAGCTTCCGGGACCGGGTAAGAAATACGCAGTATTTT	CASSFRDRVRNTQYF
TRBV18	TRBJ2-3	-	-	TGTGCCAGCTCAAGGCCCAACCAAGGCACAGATACGCAGTATTTT	CASSRPNQGTDTQYF
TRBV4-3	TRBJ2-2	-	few	TGCGCCAGCAGCCCACGACTGGGGACCGGGGAGCTGTTTTTT	CASSPRLGTGELFF
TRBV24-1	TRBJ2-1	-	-	TGTGCCACCAGTGACCGGTGGATCGATGAGCAGTTCTTC	CATSDRWIDEQFF
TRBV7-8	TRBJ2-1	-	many	TGTGCCAGCAGCTTTGTCCTTAGCTCCTACAATGAGCAGTTCTTC	CASSFVLSSYNEQFF
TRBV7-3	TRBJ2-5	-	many	TGTGCCAGCAGCCGTGACAGAGGAGAGACCCAGTACTTC	CASSRDRGETQYF
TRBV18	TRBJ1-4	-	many	TGTGCCAGCTCACCGCTCCCGGGACAAGCTAATGAAAAACTGTTTTTT	CASSPLPGQANEKLFF
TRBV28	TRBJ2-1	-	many	TGTGCCTCCCGGGGTCCCTCCTACAATGAGCAGTTCTTC	CASRGPSYNEQFF
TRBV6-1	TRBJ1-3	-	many	TGTGCCAGCAGAAAATCCTTCCGGGGGGGGGCATCTGGAAACACCATATATTTT	CASRKSFRGGASGNTIYF